Listed below are T cell receptor beta chains from one sample, sequenced in a study of shared clonotypes between healthy human individuals. Here immunoSEQ multiplex PCR was the method, and the copy in TCRdb shows in-frame clones only, minus some. The sample shows approximately 1.9 million clones, just over 90% of them seen only once. Sequencing was performed on naive CD8+ T cells from PBMCs. These receptors came from a man between 18 and 35 years old in good health. Some clones in this sample may be carry-over from other donors' samples. The CDR3 runs from the conserved cysteine through the conserved F or W.

V gene	J gene	CDR3 protein
TRBV27	TRBJ2-3	CASSLGLLRADTDTQYF
TRBV9	TRBJ2-1	CASSTLKSGSKYNEQFF
TRBV5-1	TRBJ2-5	CASSLEGQGGETQYF
TRBV27	TRBJ1-2	CASSPSSGQVGYGYTF
TRBV11-2	TRBJ1-1	CASSSRHTEAFF
TRBV27	TRBJ1-5	CASRTGLTGVNQPQHF
TRBV11-2	TRBJ2-7	CASGIGFADSYEQYF
TRBV10-3	TRBJ2-7	CAISGEETGNPYEQYF
TRBV27	TRBJ1-4	CASSRNDPGTWGEKLFF
TRBV29-1	TRBJ2-3	CSGLLPDTQYF
TRBV12-5	TRBJ1-1	CASAMNPKLNTEAFF
TRBV7-9	TRBJ1-4	CASSLELKGDLNEKLFF
TRBV28	TRBJ2-7	CASSLMGSLSFNEQYF
TRBV9	TRBJ1-3	CASSDQGYSGNTIYF
TRBV9	TRBJ2-3	CASSGREDTDTQYF
TRBV28	TRBJ2-3	CASSLPLAGRTDTQYF
TRBV29-1	TRBJ2-2	CSGETANTGELFF
TRBV14	TRBJ2-5	CASSQEARETQYF
TRBV30	TRBJ1-1	CAWSSDRPEAFF
TRBV19	TRBJ2-2	CASSIDRDTGELFF
TRBV13	TRBJ2-7	CASSSGTGPYEQYF
TRBV7-7	TRBJ2-1	CASSLGRAGDNEQFF
TRBV15	TRBJ2-5	CATSRARLETQYF
TRBV4-3	TRBJ1-1	CASSQDATGGGEAFF
TRBV6-5	TRBJ2-7	CASSYSKKNEQYF
TRBV10-1	TRBJ1-1	CASSESGGPEAFF
TRBV4-3	TRBJ1-1	CASSQDAGPEEEAFF
TRBV27	TRBJ2-1	CASSSLNDYNEQFF
TRBV10-3	TRBJ2-7	CAISESGGTYEQYF
TRBV7-3	TRBJ2-3	CASSLNGRDTQYF
TRBV6-5	TRBJ2-7	CASSYSRGGTYEQYF
TRBV7-9	TRBJ1-3	CASSSTRRQGLVSGNTIYF
TRBV4-1	TRBJ2-7	CASSQAYRGGPGSEQYF
TRBV28	TRBJ1-5	CASSLTSNQPQHF
TRBV28	TRBJ2-7	CASSRTGSHEQYF
TRBV5-6	TRBJ2-7	CASSSGRLRDEQYF
TRBV7-9	TRBJ1-4	CASSLVGTAEKLFF
TRBV4-1	TRBJ2-1	CASSRDGRRGFF
TRBV5-1	TRBJ2-1	CASSYGRLEREGASYNEQFF
TRBV19	TRBJ1-3	CASSTSWRSGNTIYF
TRBV19	TRBJ2-7	CASSISGVGDQRYF
TRBV29-1	TRBJ2-1	CSVEDLEAGVLKDEQFF
TRBV29-1	TRBJ2-2	CSVDGGAYGELFF
TRBV19	TRBJ1-1	CASSRALNTEAFF
TRBV15	TRBJ2-1	CATSTTTRDEQFF
TRBV29-1	TRBJ2-5	CSHRGAAGARETQYF
TRBV19	TRBJ2-7	CASSMVGSSYEQYF
TRBV13	TRBJ2-1	CASRALARNNEQFF
TRBV27	TRBJ2-7	CASSLLGGEQYF
TRBV27	TRBJ2-7	CASSLSFSGTSYEQYF
TRBV4-3	TRBJ2-3	CASSQDLGRRATSTDTQYF
TRBV9	TRBJ1-1	CASSASGENTEAFF
TRBV28	TRBJ2-1	CASSLLAPYNEQFF
TRBV19	TRBJ2-2	CASMVVSYTGELFF